Only one count was recorded for the clone carrying this TCR beta chain. These data are taken from a study of blood T cell repertoires in COVID-19. The assay was immunoSEQ multiplex PCR, and TCRdb's table has in-frame clones only and misses some. The sample contains 150,000 to 200,000 clones, roughly 89% of which appear only once. The CDR3 covers 14 residues. Trimming removed 8 bases from V and 0 bases from J, with 14 bases in between. The germline V gene has CDR1 SGHNT and CDR2 YYREEE (reference sequence). The sequenced material came from peripheral blood. The chain couples TRBV5-4 to TRBJ1-1; no reliable D call. The TCR comes from a man aged 18 to 35 with active or convalescent COVID-19. In DNA form, the CDR3 reads TGTGCCAGTTCCCGCGGACTGATGAACACTGAAGCTTTCTTT. Its translation: CASSRGLMNTEAFF.